Each of the 4 T cell receptor beta chains below was sequenced from the same sample in a study of cytomegalovirus exposure and HLA in healthy donors. The table came from immunoSEQ multiplex PCR; TCRdb's copy has only in-frame clones and leaves some out. The sample includes about 330,000 clones, approximately 90% seen only once; the top ten take about 0.8%. What was sequenced was PBMCs. These receptors were collected from a young woman in good health and CMV-seronegative.

The gene calls are TRBV6-6 and TRBJ2-1; 8 nucleotides align to TRBD1. The trim removed 0 bases at V and 7 bases at J, leaving 5 bases unmatched. Looked up from germline, CDR1 is MNHNY and CDR2 is SVGAGI (reference sequence). The CDR3 has 15 residues. DNA of the CDR3: TGTGCCAGCAGTTACTCGGGGCAGGGGGCGAATGAGCAGTTCTTC. It is translated as CASSYSGQGANEQFF.

The gene calls are TRBV19 and TRBJ2-7; TRBD2 might be the D (6 bases). CDR3 length equals 13 residues. With 3 bases removed from V and 3 bases from J, the gap between germline ends came to 9 bases. The germline gives CDR1 LNHDA, CDR2 SQIVND (reference sequence). The CDR3 is CASSITGSYEQYF. The CDR3 nucleotides read TGTGCCAGTAGTATCACCGGGAGCTACGAGCAGTACTTC.

The gene calls are TRBV2 and TRBJ1-5; perhaps TRBD1 as D (5 bases). Germline loops: CDR1 SNHLY, CDR2 FYNNEI. The CDR3 extends over 15 amino acids. Trimming removed 5 bases from V and 4 bases from J, with 15 bases in between. The CDR3 spells CASSPGSRDNQPQHF. The CDR3 DNA follows: TGTGCCAGCAGTCCAGGCTCCAGGGATAATCAGCCCCAGCATTTT.

The chain combines TRBV15 with TRBJ1-3, with D unresolved. CDR1 is LNHNV, CDR2 YYDKDF, per germline (reference sequence). The V gene lost 0 bases and the J gene lost 11 bases, with 8 bases spanning the gap. The CDR3 contains 12 residues. The CDR3 DNA reads as TGTGCCACCAGCAGAGATAGAGGCGCCATATATTTT. Translating gives CATSRDRGAIYF.